This entry is about one T cell receptor (beta chain). The sample belongs to a study of CD8 T cells in Susac syndrome. J was trimmed by 1 base and V by 1 base; bases with no gene match: 9. The CDR3 has 18 residues. Germline V lookup: CDR1 SEHNR, CDR2 FQNEAQ (reference sequence). An input of about 0.5 to 1 ug of RNA was subjected to reverse transcription using random hexamers. An immunoSEQ multiplex PCR amplified TCR beta CDR3 over 54 Vbeta and 13 Jbeta. From the immunoSEQ multiplex PCR reads, TCRdb called clonotypes with MiXCR, one entry per CDR3 protein. The sample consists of roughly 150,000 distinct CDR3 sequences, 94% of them appearing once.

The source material was CD4+ T cells from PBMCs. This chain connects TRBV7-9 to TRBJ2-1, with 8 positions matching TRBD1. The sequence was obtained from a human donor with multiple sclerosis. The CDR3 DNA follows: TGTGCCAGCAGCTTAGGGTTGACAGGGGCTTCTTCCTACAATGAGCAGTTCTTC. This codes for CASSLGLTGASSYNEQFF.